The source of this T cell receptor beta chain is a study of blood T cell repertoires in COVID-19. Across the whole study: Samples representing acute and convalescent COVID-19 were sourced from the United States, Italy and Spain.

Per the study methods: By means of reference gene primer amplification, nucleated cell counts were estimated. The table came from immunoSEQ multiplex PCR; TCRdb's copy has only in-frame clones and leaves some out. The DNA was the basis for D and trimming; V, J and clone size are from that table. The sample consists of roughly 86,000 clones, around 85% of them appearing once. The CDR3 is made up of 16 amino acids. The trim removed 3 bases at V and 4 bases at J, leaving 7 bases unmatched. The V gene's germline CDR1 is LNHDA and CDR2 SQIVND (reference sequence). While infection was still active, Seattle patients were enrolled and then followed longitudinally.

What was sequenced was peripheral blood. The chain recombines TRBV19 with TRBJ1-1; TRBD1 matches 11 bases. This receptor was identified in a woman older than 75 with COVID-19, enrolled during active disease. The chain's CDR3 is CASSIGQGAIGTEAFF. Written as DNA, the CDR3 is TGTGCCAGTAGTATTGGACAGGGGGCGATCGGCACTGAAGCTTTCTTT.